The rows below give T cell receptor beta chains drawn from one sample of a study of shared clonotypes between healthy human individuals. Only in-frame clones appear in the TCRdb table, and some are missing; sequencing was by immunoSEQ multiplex PCR. The sample lists about 2.3 million clones, roughly 92% occurring once. Sequenced material: naive CD4+ T cells from PBMCs. These receptors were collected from a man aged 18 to 35 in good health. Some clones in this sample may be carry-over from other donors' samples. The CDR3 runs from the conserved cysteine through the conserved F or W. The order of the fields is V gene, J gene, clone size, CDR3 length, CDR3 protein. Expanded clones are given a class, and other clones once, few, many or no size at all.

>TRBV28|TRBJ2-2|.|19
CASSDFHLSGRFDPGELFF
>TRBV4-3|TRBJ2-1|.|16
CASSQDDWEWYNEQFF
>TRBV14|TRBJ2-7|.|15
CASSPGWKSSYEQYF
>TRBV10-3|TRBJ1-1|few|15
CAISERPTRNTEAFF
>TRBV6-1|TRBJ1-1|.|13
CASSAKGLTEAFF
>TRBV18|TRBJ2-1|.|15
CASSPRGRINDEQFF
>TRBV28|TRBJ2-7|.|12
CASSSRGYEQYF
>TRBV11-2|TRBJ2-1|.|16
CASSTQVAGDVNEQFF
>TRBV2|TRBJ2-1|.|13
CASSDGPATEQFF
>TRBV18|TRBJ1-4|.|15
CASSSQGPTNEKLFF
>TRBV5-1|TRBJ2-7|.|15
CASSFGTGGYDEQYF
>TRBV10-3|TRBJ1-2|.|14
CAISEVGAGYGYTF
>TRBV7-9|TRBJ1-3|.|17
CASSLTPQGEVGNTIYF
>TRBV6-5|TRBJ2-5|.|16
CASSYSMGRAQETQYF
>TRBV28|TRBJ1-2|.|14
CASSPGQPLRGYTF
>TRBV7-3|TRBJ2-7|.|14
CASSQGSTSDEQYF
>TRBV7-2|TRBJ2-1|.|17
CASSRGFGSGSWDEQFF
>TRBV20-1|TRBJ1-1|.|11
CSWLRGTEAFF
>TRBV29-1|TRBJ2-3|once|11
CSVSGLPTQYF
>TRBV10-3|TRBJ1-2|.|14
CAISDERTGYAYTF
>TRBV19|TRBJ2-7|.|15
CASSIVGTSSYEQYF
>TRBV2|TRBJ1-2|.|12
CASRQGNYGYTF
>TRBV15|TRBJ1-3|once|16
CATSRDTARSGNTIYF
>TRBV25-1|TRBJ2-3|.|15
CASSRRQGGADTQYF
>TRBV27|TRBJ1-2|.|16
CASRPSWGSGTSGYTF
>TRBV5-1|TRBJ2-7|.|15
CASSIWDLQSSEQYF
>TRBV10-3|TRBJ2-3|once|18
CAISGLAGAGWKTDTQYF
>TRBV27|TRBJ2-7|.|14
CASSLKTNSYEQYF
>TRBV2|TRBJ2-4|.|15
CASSDIGESMDIQYF
>TRBV9|TRBJ1-1|.|12
CASSRGYTEAFF
>TRBV5-1|TRBJ2-1|few|15
CASSLGLAEYNEQFF
>TRBV4-1|TRBJ2-1|.|15
CASSQGLQTPTEQFF
>TRBV4-1|TRBJ2-7|once|16
CASSRTGTGLSYEQYF
>TRBV7-2|TRBJ1-1|few|15
CASSQQGMGNTEAFF
>TRBV6-5|TRBJ2-2|.|14
CASNQDRDAGELFF
>TRBV28|TRBJ2-4|.|17
CASSLRAFLGAKNIQYF
>TRBV19|TRBJ1-5|.|17
CASSPPQRIFSNQPQHF
>TRBV10-3|TRBJ2-1|.|13
CAISEVSYNEQFF
>TRBV6-5|TRBJ2-3|.|14
CASSYPGGTDTQYF
>TRBV28|TRBJ2-7|once|18
CASSLRIGGGANPYEQYF
>TRBV6-5|TRBJ1-2|.|15
CASSYSSGKSYGYTF
>TRBV6-6|TRBJ2-1|.|15
CASTSRNRNSNEQFF
>TRBV19|TRBJ2-7|.|16
CASSILAGTETYEQYF
>TRBV29-1|TRBJ2-7|.|11
CSVGRSSEQYF
>TRBV7-2|TRBJ1-1|.|15
CASSLGERRNTEAFF
>TRBV10-1|TRBJ2-7|.|15
CASSVLGPLSYEQYF
>TRBV4-3|TRBJ1-4|.|14
CASSQRGYNEKLFF
>TRBV6-5|TRBJ2-3|.|12
CASREPDGTQYF
>TRBV9|TRBJ2-3|.|15
CASSLRRISTDTQYF
>TRBV11-2|TRBJ2-1|.|14
CASSLPGSYNEQFF
>TRBV7-3|TRBJ2-2|.|18
CASSSSPYRTANTGELFF
>TRBV18|TRBJ2-3|.|15
CASSPPGLPTDTQYF
>TRBV7-9|TRBJ1-1|once|13
CASSLNPQTEAFF
>TRBV2|TRBJ2-3|.|16
CATTYSGAGFTDTQYF
>TRBV2|TRBJ2-1|.|15
CASSENRGSVDEQFF
>TRBV6-5|TRBJ1-1|.|13
CASSYDPGTEAFF